A selection of T cell receptor beta chains follows, all from one sample in a study of cytomegalovirus exposure and HLA in healthy donors. Method: immunoSEQ multiplex PCR; TCRdb's copy keeps in-frame clones and lacks some. The sample yields 100,000 to 150,000 clones, 60% to 80% seen once. The material sequenced was PBMCs. Source of these receptors: a male donor in good health and CMV-seronegative. Each CDR3 is given with its conserved first and last residue. The order of the fields is J gene, V gene, CDR3 protein.

TRBJ2-3,TRBV27,CASSPTRTRTRQYF
TRBJ1-5,TRBV18,CASSPIISNQPQHF
TRBJ2-5,TRBV11-1,CASSFGLKETQYF
TRBJ2-1,TRBV30,CAWSPLAGGLNEQFF
TRBJ2-5,TRBV19,CASSIGGTGGLETQYF
TRBJ2-1,TRBV4-3,CASSQGNSYSYNEQFF
TRBJ1-4,TRBV9,CASSSDRGGTNEKLFF
TRBJ2-7,TRBV6-5,CASSRDKGAYEQYF
TRBJ2-2,TRBV11-2,CASSLGERTGELFF
TRBJ1-4,TRBV29-1,CSVVLSDQNEKLFF
TRBJ1-1,TRBV10-1,CASSARAQGRGTEAFF
TRBJ1-2,TRBV7-2,CASSLGGVGGYTF
TRBJ2-7,TRBV14,CASSLGSGSYEQYF
TRBJ1-2,TRBV4-1,CASSFLLTGGNYGYTF
TRBJ1-2,TRBV11-3,CASSATGTAHYGYTF
NA,TRBV6-5,CASSLTGNYEQYF
TRBJ1-5,TRBV7-9,CASSSLGRGRLNQPQHF
TRBJ1-6,TRBV6-6,CAGSLDRVDSPLHF
TRBJ2-2,TRBV5-4,CASSLNRGGTGELFF
TRBJ1-1,TRBV10-3,CAISDPLTTGMNTEAFF